The clone carrying this T cell receptor beta chain was detected many times. The antigen is not known. The sample is drawn from a study of T cell repertoires in cytomegalovirus infection. One entry per CDR3 protein results from TCRdb running MiXCR on the reads. Of hundreds of thousands of distinct CDR3 sequences in the sample, 31% were seen once. Trimming took off 6 bases at V and 6 bases at J, with 18 bases between the two ends. CDR3 length: 15 residues. The germline gives CDR1 SGHVS, CDR2 FNYEAQ. The source material was cultured CD8+ T cells from PBMCs, sampled from culture after CMV antigen stimulation. The receptor was derived from a human donor in good health (CMV status not recorded). Some clones in this sample may be carry-over from other donors' samples. The V call is TRBV7-6, the J call TRBJ1-5; a possible D gene is TRBD1 (5 bases). DNA for the CDR3: TGTGCCAGCAGTAGAGGGTCAGGGATCGCTCAGCCCCAGCATTTT. Translation gives CASSRGSGIAQPQHF.